The source of this T cell receptor beta chain is a study of OX40 agonist ivuxolimab in advanced cancers. As for the study in general: Subjects had a mean age of roughly 60 years, with a range of 23 to 79; less than 90% were male. Partial response was recorded in three patients: one hepatocellular carcinoma and two cutaneous melanoma cases.

TCRdb's copy holds only in-frame clones and misses some; the assay was immunoSEQ multiplex PCR. The sample yields 35,000 to 50,000 clones, 88% seen once. Study-wide findings and caveats: CD4+ and CD8+ blood T cells expanded clonally by week 6 at 0.1 to 3.0 mg/kg. The study found that CD8+ T cells averaged more expanded clones than CD4+.

From germline, CDR1 is SGDLS and CDR2 YYNGEE. V lost 2 bases, J lost 4 bases, and 1 base stayed unmatched. The CDR3 is 13 amino acids. On this clone: Its target is unknown.

The sequence was collected from an adult with an advanced solid tumor such as melanoma, head and neck, liver or kidney cancer. This chain links TRBV9 with TRBJ2-5, with 8 bases lining up with TRBD2. The input for sequencing was CD4+ or CD8+ T cells sorted from blood, taken in a trial of the OX40 agonist ivuxolimab. The CDR3 nucleotides read TGTGCCAGCAGCGTCGGGGGGGGAGAGACCCAGTACTTC. This encodes CASSVGGGETQYF.